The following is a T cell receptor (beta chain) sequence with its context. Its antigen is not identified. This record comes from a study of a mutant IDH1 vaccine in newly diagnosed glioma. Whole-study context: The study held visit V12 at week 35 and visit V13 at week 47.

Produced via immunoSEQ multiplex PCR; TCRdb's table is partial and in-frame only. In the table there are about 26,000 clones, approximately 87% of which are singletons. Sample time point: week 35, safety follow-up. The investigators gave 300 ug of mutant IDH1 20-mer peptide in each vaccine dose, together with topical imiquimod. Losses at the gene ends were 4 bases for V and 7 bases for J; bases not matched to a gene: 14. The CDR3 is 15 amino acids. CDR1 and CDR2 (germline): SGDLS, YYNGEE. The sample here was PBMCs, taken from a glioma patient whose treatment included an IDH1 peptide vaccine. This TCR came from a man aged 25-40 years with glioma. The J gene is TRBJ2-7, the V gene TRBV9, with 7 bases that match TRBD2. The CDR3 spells CASSPIWEGIGEQYF. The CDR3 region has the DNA TGTGCCAGCAGCCCAATCTGGGAGGGCATCGGAGAGCAGTACTTC.